This entry features one TCR beta chain sequence. Its antigen remains unidentified. Sequenced by immunoSEQ multiplex PCR; TCRdb stores in-frame clones only, minus some. The sample shows roughly 420,000 clones, 85% to 90% of them seen only once. The data stem from a study of Ad26.COV2.S vaccination and SARS-CoV-2 variants. Study at large: Of the COV1001 trial arms, the Ad26.COV2.S arm included the donor. Study-wide findings and caveats: CD8+ and CD4+ T cells specific for spike reportedly responded with substantial breadth after vaccination. Spike-specific TCR breadth was greater after Ad26.COV2.S than placebo.

V lost 3 bases and J 5 bases, leaving 10 bases between the germline ends. The CDR3 extends over 13 amino acids. Treatment of the sample: 15 to 20 received Ad26.COV2.S at low or high dose, single or two shots; about 5 received placebo; per-sample allocation not given. The study sampled participants on day 63 after the first vaccine or placebo injection. The donor's status was that of an adult aged 18-55 years in Boston. The sequence was collected from a person aged 18-65 years who received the Ad26.COV2.S COVID-19 vaccine or a placebo. The V and J genes are TRBV12-3 or TRBV12-4 and TRBJ1-1; D unclear. Sample: peripheral blood, taken in a trial of Ad26.COV2.S vaccine versus placebo. CDR3 region: CASSFSVDTEAFF. The DNA of the CDR3 is TGTGCCAGCAGTTTTAGCGTGGATACTGAAGCTTTCTTT.